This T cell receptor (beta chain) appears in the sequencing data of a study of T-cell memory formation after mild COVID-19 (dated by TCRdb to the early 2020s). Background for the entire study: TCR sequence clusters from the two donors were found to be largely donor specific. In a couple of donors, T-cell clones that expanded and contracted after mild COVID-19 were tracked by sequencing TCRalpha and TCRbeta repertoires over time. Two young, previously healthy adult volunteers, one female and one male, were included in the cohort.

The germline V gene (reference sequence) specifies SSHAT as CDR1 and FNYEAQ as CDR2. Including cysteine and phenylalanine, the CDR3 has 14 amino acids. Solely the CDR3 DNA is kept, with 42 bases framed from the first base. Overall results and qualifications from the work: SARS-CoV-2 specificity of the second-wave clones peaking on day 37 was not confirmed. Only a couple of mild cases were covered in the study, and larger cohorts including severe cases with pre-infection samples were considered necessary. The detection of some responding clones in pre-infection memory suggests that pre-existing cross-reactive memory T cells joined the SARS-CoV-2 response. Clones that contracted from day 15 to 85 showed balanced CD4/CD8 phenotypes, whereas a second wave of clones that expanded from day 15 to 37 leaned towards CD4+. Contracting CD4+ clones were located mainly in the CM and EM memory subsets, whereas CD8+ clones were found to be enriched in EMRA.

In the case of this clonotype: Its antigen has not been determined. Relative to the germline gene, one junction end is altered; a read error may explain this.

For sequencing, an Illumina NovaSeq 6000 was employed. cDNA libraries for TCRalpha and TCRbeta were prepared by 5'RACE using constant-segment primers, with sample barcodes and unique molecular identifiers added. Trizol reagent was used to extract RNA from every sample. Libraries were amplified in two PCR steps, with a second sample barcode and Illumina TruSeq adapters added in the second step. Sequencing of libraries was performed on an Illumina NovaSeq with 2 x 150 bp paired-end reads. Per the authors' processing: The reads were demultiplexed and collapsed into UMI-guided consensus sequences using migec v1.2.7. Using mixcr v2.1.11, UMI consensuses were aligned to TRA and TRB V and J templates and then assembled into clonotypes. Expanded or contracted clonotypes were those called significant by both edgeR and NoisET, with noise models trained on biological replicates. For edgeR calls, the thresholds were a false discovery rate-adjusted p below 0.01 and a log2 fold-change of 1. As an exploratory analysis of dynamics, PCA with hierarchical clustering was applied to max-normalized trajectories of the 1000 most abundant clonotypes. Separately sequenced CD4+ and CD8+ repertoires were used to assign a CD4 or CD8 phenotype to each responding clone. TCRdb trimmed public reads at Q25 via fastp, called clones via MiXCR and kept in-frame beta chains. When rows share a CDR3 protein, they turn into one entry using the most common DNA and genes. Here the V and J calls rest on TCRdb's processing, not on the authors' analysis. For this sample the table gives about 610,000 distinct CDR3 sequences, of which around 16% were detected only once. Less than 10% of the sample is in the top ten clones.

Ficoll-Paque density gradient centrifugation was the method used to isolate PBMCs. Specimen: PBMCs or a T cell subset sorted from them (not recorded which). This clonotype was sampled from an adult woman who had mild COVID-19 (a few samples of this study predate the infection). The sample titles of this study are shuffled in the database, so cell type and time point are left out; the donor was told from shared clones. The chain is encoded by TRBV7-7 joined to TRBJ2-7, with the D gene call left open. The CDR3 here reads CASSANVGSYEQYF. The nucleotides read TGTGCTAGCAGCGCAAATGTGGGCTCCTACGAGCAGTACTTC.